These T cell receptor beta chains were read from a single sample in a study of identical twins. TCRdb re-analysed the 5' RACE reads in MiXCR, keeping a single row per CDR3 protein. Of hundreds of thousands of distinct CDR3 sequences in the sample, around 21% were seen once. This same sample was also taken into another study, of T cells expressing NK-cell markers.

Sequenced: PBMCs. The source is a woman aged 18-29 years in good health. Each CDR3 is given with its conserved first and last residue. The D gene is left open where the match is weak. Clone size is not always given. Where it is, it says once, few, many or a class for expanded clones.

TRBJ2-1 | many | TRBV29-1 | 14 | TRBD2 | TGCAGCGTTGACGGCGGGGGGAATTACAATGAGCAGTTCTTC | CSVDGGGNYNEQFF
TRBJ1-2 | . | TRBV29-1 | 13 | . | TGCAGCGCCGAGTCTGGGGGAGGCTATGGCTACACCTTC | CSAESGGGYGYTF
TRBJ2-7 | . | TRBV20-1 | 13 | . | TGCAGTGCTCCCATCCGGGCCCCCTACGAGCAGTACTTC | CSAPIRAPYEQYF
TRBJ2-1 | many | TRBV12-3/TRBV12-4 | 15 | . | TGTGCCAGCAGTTTAGCGCTAACGGGAGATAATGAGCAGTTCTTC | CASSLALTGDNEQFF
TRBJ2-5 | . | TRBV15 | 15 | . | TGTGCCACCAGCAGAGACCTGACGCCAGGGGAGACCCAGTACTTC | CATSRDLTPGETQYF
TRBJ2-1 | . | TRBV9 | 17 | . | TGTGCCAGCAGCGCATGGGACTTACAGAGCTCCTACAATGAGCAGTTCTTC | CASSAWDLQSSYNEQFF
TRBJ1-1 | few | TRBV6-5 | 15 | . | TGTGCCAGCAGTTACTCTGGGCAGGGAGACACTGAAGCTTTCTTT | CASSYSGQGDTEAFF
TRBJ2-1 | . | TRBV10-1 | 11 | . | TGCCCGCCGTCTCAGGGGTCTCCGGAGTTCTTC | CPPSQGSPEFF
TRBJ2-1 | . | TRBV7-9 | 15 | . | TGTGCCAGCAGCCCGGCCGCCACAGATTACAATGAGCAGTTCTTC | CASSPAATDYNEQFF
TRBJ1-3 | few | TRBV29-1 | 13 | . | TGCAGCGTTGAATCAGGGCACGGAAACACCATATATTTT | CSVESGHGNTIYF
TRBJ2-7 | . | TRBV14 | 16 | . | TGTGCCAGCAGCCAAGTAGGGGCAGTCGCTATAGGCGAGCAGTACTTC | CASSQVGAVAIGEQYF
TRBJ2-3 | few | TRBV6-4 | 14 | TRBD2 | TGTGCCAGCAGTGTACTAGCGGGGGCAGATACGCAGTATTTT | CASSVLAGADTQYF
TRBJ2-1 | . | TRBV25-1 | 14 | TRBD2 | TGTGCCAGCAGTGACTCCGGGGGGGCCAGAGAGCAGTTCTTC | CASSDSGGAREQFF
TRBJ1-6 | . | TRBV6-6 | 13 | . | TGTGCCAGCGGGGCAACATATAATTCACCCCTCCACTTT | CASGATYNSPLHF
TRBJ2-3 | few | TRBV20-1 | 14 | . | TGCAGTGCTAGTCGCGGTCAGTTCACAGATACGCAGTATTTT | CSASRGQFTDTQYF
TRBJ2-7 | once | TRBV6-1 | 13 | . | TGTGCCAGCAGTGAAGCGCGAACGGGCGAGCAGTACTTC | CASSEARTGEQYF
TRBJ2-5 | many | TRBV29-1 | 12 | . | TGCAGCGTTGGTACCAGAGGCGAGACCCAGTACTTC | CSVGTRGETQYF
TRBJ2-5 | many | TRBV29-1 | 12 | . | TGCAGCGTTGAAAGGGGTGCGGAGACCCAGTACTTC | CSVERGAETQYF
TRBJ2-2 | . | TRBV29-1 | 15 | . | TGCAGCGTATCCAATCATGGGGATATCACCGGGGAGCTGTTTTTT | CSVSNHGDITGELFF
TRBJ1-5 | . | TRBV6-1 | 13 | . | TGTGCCAGCAAGAAGGGGGGGGGTCAGCCCCAGCATTTT | CASKKGGGQPQHF